This T cell receptor (beta chain) stems from a study of molecular identifiers for immune sequencing clone quantification (dated by TCRdb to 2016 to 2018). Notes on the research overall: For a replicate experiment, the RNA from either 20,000 or 100,000 naive CD8 T cells was divided into five aliquots, and four of those aliquots went on to sequencing. The study was a methods study using CD8 T cells to benchmark molecular-identifier clustering-based TCR repertoire sequencing (MIDCIRS) and TCR RNA copy counting. Results the study describes overall, beyond this receptor: Modeling estimated 2.5 to 3 recovered TCR RNA copies per cell, compared with 9.5 to 10 by digital PCR, which implies about 30% capture efficiency. The naive libraries included spiked-in Jurkat TCR RNA (10 copies' worth), and this Jurkat TCR RNA is not part of the donor repertoire. Even against a background of some 1 million naive CD8 T cells, spiked-in Jurkat TCR RNA amounting to a single cell's worth was reported to be detectable. In CMV-specific effector cells, clones with more than 20 RNA copies contained over 98% of molecules, whereas in naive cells such clones contained under 1% of molecules. When barcode sub-clustering was omitted, TCR diversity was inflated by chimeric consensus sequences, with chimeras reaching as high as 47%. The sizes of highly expanded clones could end up underestimated when identical TCR molecules share a barcode.

Library prep was done by PCR. The sequencer listed for this sample is Illumina HiSeq 4000. Preparation of bulk TCR libraries followed a previously described approach, with the TCR primers listed in Table S5. Purification of total RNA was performed with the Qiagen AllPrep DNA/RNA kit. Reads from multiple sequencing runs of the same library were pooled before analysis. In the source study's methods: Reads were retained only if their TCR constant sequence matched exactly, and those retained reads were trimmed to 150 nt and grouped according to their 12-nt molecular barcodes. Within each barcode group, reads were sub-clustered at a 15% Levenshtein threshold, and quality-weighted consensus sequences were built per RNA molecule. Non-functional sequences were removed, as were lower-count sequences one edit away from another. Barcode sub-clusters with fewer than 20% of the maximum read count were removed, based on fitting two negative binomial distributions. TCRdb itself trimmed the public reads at Q25 with fastp, ran MiXCR and retained productive beta chains. One record per CDR3 amino acid sequence lists the most common genes and DNA. The V and J calls follow TCRdb's processing rather than the paper's. The sample table holds around 480,000 distinct CDR3 sequences, of which about a fifth were seen once. About 0.78% of the sample comes from the top ten.

This clonotype has a single count. It lacks a known antigen. At one of its ends the junction is not consistent with the germline gene, which may arise from a read error. Reading the germline V gene (reference sequence) gives CDR1 SEHNR and CDR2 FQNEAQ. Including cysteine and phenylalanine, the CDR3 has 17 amino acids. The CDR3 DNA has 51 bases and is translated from base 1. Naive CD8 T cell libraries were made from around 20,000 to 1,000,000 sorted cells using 10%, 30% or 50% of purified RNA. Naive CD8 T cells were FACS-sorted as CD8+CD4-CCR7+CD45RA+ on a BD FACSAria II into RLT Plus buffer. To test detection sensitivity, Jurkat RNA equivalent to roughly nine TCR copies was spiked into samples of roughly 17,000-1,000,000 naive CD8 T cells. CD8 T cells were enriched with RosetteSep CD8+ T Cell Enrichment Cocktail and Ficoll-Paque, followed by ACK red cell lysis.

The sequence is built from TRBV7-9 and TRBJ1-3; TRBD1 aligns with 9 central bases. This clonotype was obtained from a human donor in good health. Some libraries in this study had Jurkat cell RNA spiked in. The sample comprised naive CD8+ T cells from blood, with Jurkat cell RNA spiked in. The cell subset or site label for this specimen denotes: FACS-sorted CD8+CD4-CCR7+CD45RA+ naive T cells. The sequenced DNA is TGTGCCAGCAGCTCCCTGGGACAGGGCCCCTCTGGAAACACCATATGTTTT. The translation is CASSSLGQGPSGNTICF.